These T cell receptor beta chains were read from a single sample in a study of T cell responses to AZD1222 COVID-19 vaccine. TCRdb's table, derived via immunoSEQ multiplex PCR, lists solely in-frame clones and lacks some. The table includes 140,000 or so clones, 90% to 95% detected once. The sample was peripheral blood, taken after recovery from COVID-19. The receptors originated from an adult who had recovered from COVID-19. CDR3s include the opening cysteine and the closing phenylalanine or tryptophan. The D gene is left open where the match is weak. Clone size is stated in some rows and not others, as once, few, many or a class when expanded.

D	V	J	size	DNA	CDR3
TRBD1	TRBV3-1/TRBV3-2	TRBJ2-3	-	TGTGCCAGCAGTCACCGGGACAGGGGCCCAGATACGCAGTATTTT	CASSHRDRGPDTQYF
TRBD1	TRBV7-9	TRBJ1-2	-	TGTGCCAGCAGCTTAGCTGGGACAGACGACGTAAACTATGGCTACACCTTC	CASSLAGTDDVNYGYTF
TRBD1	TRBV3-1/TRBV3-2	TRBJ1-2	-	TGTGCCAGCAGCCAAGTGCTCCGGGACAGGGACCTCTATGGCTACACCTTC	CASSQVLRDRDLYGYTF
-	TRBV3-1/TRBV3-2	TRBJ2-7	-	TGTGCCAGCAGCCTAGACTACGAGCAGTACTTC	CASSLDYEQYF
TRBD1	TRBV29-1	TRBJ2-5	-	TGCAGCGCCCAACTGGGACAGGCGGAGACCCAGTACTTC	CSAQLGQAETQYF
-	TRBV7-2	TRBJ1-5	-	TGTGCCAGCAGCCCCCCCCACAGCAGCCCCCAGCATTTT	CASSPPHSSPQHF
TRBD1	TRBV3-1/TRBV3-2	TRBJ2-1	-	TGTGCCAGCAGCCGGGTGGCAGGGGGCTCCTACAATGAGCAGTTCTTC	CASSRVAGGSYNEQFF
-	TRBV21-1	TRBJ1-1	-	TGTGCCAGCCCTTATAAGAACACTGAAGCTTTCTTT	CASPYKNTEAFF
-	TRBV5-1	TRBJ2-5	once	TGCGCCAGCGGGGACGGGATCGCTCGCCCCTTACAAGAGACCCAGTACTTC	CASGDGIARPLQETQYF
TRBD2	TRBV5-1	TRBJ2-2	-	TGCGCCAGCAGCTTGGACAGCGGGAGCGGGAGGGTCCGCACCGGGGAGCTGTTTTTT	CASSLDSGSGRVRTGELFF
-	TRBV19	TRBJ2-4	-	TGTGCCAGTAGTATAGGCGGAAACATTCAGTACTTC	CASSIGGNIQYF
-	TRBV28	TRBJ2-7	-	TGTGCCAGCAGTCTAATAGGAGGCCAACCCTACGAGCAGTACTTC	CASSLIGGQPYEQYF
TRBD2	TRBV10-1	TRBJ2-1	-	TGCGCCAGCAGTACGCAAAAAGGCGGGAGTGAGGAGCAGTTCTTC	CASSTQKGGSEEQFF
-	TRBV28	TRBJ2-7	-	TGTGCCAGCAGTTTCGGCTACTCCTACGAGCAGTACTTC	CASSFGYSYEQYF
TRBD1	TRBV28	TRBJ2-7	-	TGTGCCAGCAGCCGGGGACAGGGAAGTTCCGAGCAGTACTTC	CASSRGQGSSEQYF
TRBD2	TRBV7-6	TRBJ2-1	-	TGTGCCAGCAGCCAGTACCTAGCGGGAAGAATCGATGAGCAGTTCTTC	CASSQYLAGRIDEQFF
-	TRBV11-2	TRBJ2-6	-	TGTGCCAGCAGCTTAGGGAAAATCTCTGGGGCCAACGTCCTGACTTTC	CASSLGKISGANVLTF
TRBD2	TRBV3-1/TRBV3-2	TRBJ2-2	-	TGTGCCAGCAGCCATAGGCGACTAGCGGAGACCGGGGAGCTGTTTTTT	CASSHRRLAETGELFF
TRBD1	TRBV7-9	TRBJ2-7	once	TGTGCCAGCCAGACCGGGACAGGGGGCTACGAGCAGTACTTC	CASQTGTGGYEQYF
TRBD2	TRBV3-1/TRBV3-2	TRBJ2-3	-	TGTGCCAGCAGCCCACGCGCACTAGCGGGACCAGATACGCAGTATTTT	CASSPRALAGPDTQYF
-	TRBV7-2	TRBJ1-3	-	TGTGCCAGCAGCTTAAGGGGGTCGGGGGGTGGAGGCACCATATATTTT	CASSLRGSGGGGTIYF
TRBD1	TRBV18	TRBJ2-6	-	TGTGCCAGCTCACTAGGGACAGGGAACTCTGGGGCCAACGTCCTGACTTTC	CASSLGTGNSGANVLTF
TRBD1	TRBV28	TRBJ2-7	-	TGTGCCAGCAGCCAAGGACAGGCCTACGAGCAGTACTTC	CASSQGQAYEQYF
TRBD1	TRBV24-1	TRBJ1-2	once	TGTGCCACCAGCCAGTCCGGGACAGGGCTCCCCGGCTACACCTTC	CATSQSGTGLPGYTF
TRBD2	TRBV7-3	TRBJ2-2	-	TGTGCCAGCAGCTCTGCTAGCGGGAGTCACACCGGGGAGCTGTTTTTT	CASSSASGSHTGELFF
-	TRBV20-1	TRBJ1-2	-	TGCAGTGCTAGTCTCTGGACTAAGGGCTACACCTTC	CSASLWTKGYTF
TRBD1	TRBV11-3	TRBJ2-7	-	TGTGCCAGCAGCGACCGGGACAGGGTGGCCGAGCAGTACTTC	CASSDRDRVAEQYF
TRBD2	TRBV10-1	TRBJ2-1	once	TGCGCCAGCAGTTTCAGCGGGAGGAATGAGCAGTTCTTC	CASSFSGRNEQFF
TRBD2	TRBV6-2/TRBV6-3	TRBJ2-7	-	TGTGCCAGCAGTTACTCTGTTAGCGGGCCTTACGAGCAGTACTTC	CASSYSVSGPYEQYF
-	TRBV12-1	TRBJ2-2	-	TGTGCCAGCGGGATTCTTGACGGTACGAACACCGGGGAGCTGTTTTTT	CASGILDGTNTGELFF
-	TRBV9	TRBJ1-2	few	TGTGCCAGCAGCGTAGAGGACAGTATCTATGGCTACACCTTC	CASSVEDSIYGYTF
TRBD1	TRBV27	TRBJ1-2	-	TGTGCCAGCAAGTCACAGGGGGCGGCTGGCTACACCTTC	CASKSQGAAGYTF
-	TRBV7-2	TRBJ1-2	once	TGTGCCAGCAGTAGGGGAACTAACTATGGCTACACCTTC	CASSRGTNYGYTF
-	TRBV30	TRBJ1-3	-	TGTGCCTGGAGTGAGAGGAACACCATATATTTT	CAWSERNTIYF
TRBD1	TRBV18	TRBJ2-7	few	TGTGCCAGCTCGCTAGATTACCAAGGGGGCGTATCACTCTCCTACGAGCAGTACTTC	CASSLDYQGGVSLSYEQYF
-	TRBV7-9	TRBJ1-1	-	TGTGCCAGCAGCTTACAGGAAAGGACTGAAGCTTTCTTT	CASSLQERTEAFF
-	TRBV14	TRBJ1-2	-	TGTGCCAGCAGCCAAGAGAGAGGGAATCGATATGGCTACACCTTC	CASSQERGNRYGYTF
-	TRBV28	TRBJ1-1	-	TGTGCCAGCAGTTTAGCCCACAGGGCTTACACTGAAGCTTTCTTT	CASSLAHRAYTEAFF
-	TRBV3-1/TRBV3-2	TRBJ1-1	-	TGTGCCAGCAGCCAAGGGTCAGGTAACACTGAAGCTTTCTTT	CASSQGSGNTEAFF
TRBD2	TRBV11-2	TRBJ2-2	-	TGTGCCAGCAGCCCCCCCGGGAGGGATACCGGGGAGCTGTTTTTT	CASSPPGRDTGELFF
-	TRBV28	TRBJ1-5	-	TGTGCCAGCAGTTTAAAGGGTCAGCCCCAGCATTTT	CASSLKGQPQHF
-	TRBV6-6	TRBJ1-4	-	TGTGCCAGCATGATCCGTGAAAAACTGTTTTTT	CASMIREKLFF
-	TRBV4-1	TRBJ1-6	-	TGCGCCAGCAGCCAAGAACCGGCTTATTCACCCCTCCACTTT	CASSQEPAYSPLHF
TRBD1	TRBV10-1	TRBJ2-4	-	TGCGCCAGCAGTACAGGGGGCTCGGACATTCAGTACTTC	CASSTGGSDIQYF
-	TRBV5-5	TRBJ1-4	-	TGTGCCAGCAGCTTACGCGCCGTCGGGAGTCGGACTAATGAAAAACTGTTTTTT	CASSLRAVGSRTNEKLFF
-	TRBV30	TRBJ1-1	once	TGTGCCTGGAGTAGCACTCGTCTCACTGAAGCTTTCTTT	CAWSSTRLTEAFF
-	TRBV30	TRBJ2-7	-	TGTGCCTGGAGTGTACTTTCGGCTACCTCCTACGAGCAGTACTTC	CAWSVLSATSYEQYF
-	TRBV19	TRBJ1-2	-	TGTGCCAGTAGTACCCCGAGGGGGGTCAACTATGGCTACACCTTC	CASSTPRGVNYGYTF
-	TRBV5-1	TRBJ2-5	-	TGCGCCAGCAGCGCGGGTGAAGAGACCCAGTACTTC	CASSAGEETQYF
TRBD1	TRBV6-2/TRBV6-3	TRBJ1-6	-	TGTGCCAGCAGTTACTCACAGGGGATGAATTCACCCCTCCACTTT	CASSYSQGMNSPLHF
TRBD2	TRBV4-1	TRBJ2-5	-	TGCGCCAGCAGCCGTACCCTAGCGGGATCCGGAGAGACCCAGTACTTC	CASSRTLAGSGETQYF
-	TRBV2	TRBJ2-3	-	TGTGCCAGCAGTGGGAGGGAGCAGTTTTTCAAAGATACGCAGTATTTT	CASSGREQFFKDTQYF
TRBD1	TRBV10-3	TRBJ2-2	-	TGTGCCATCACCCGGGACAGGGCGGACACCGGGGAGCTGTTTTTT	CAITRDRADTGELFF
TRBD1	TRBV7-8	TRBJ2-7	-	TGTGCCAGCTTTCGGACAGGGGGCTTTTTATCGGACGAGCAGTACTTC	CASFRTGGFLSDEQYF
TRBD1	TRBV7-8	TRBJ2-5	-	TGTGCCAGCAGCAGACAGGGTTGGTCCCAAGAGACCCAGTACTTC	CASSRQGWSQETQYF
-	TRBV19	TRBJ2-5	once	TGTGCCAGTAGTATGGGTCGCGGCGGCCTGCCCCAAGAGACCCAGTACTTC	CASSMGRGGLPQETQYF
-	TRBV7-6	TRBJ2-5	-	TGTGCCAGCAGCTTATACCCAGGGGCGGGTGAGACCCAGTACTTC	CASSLYPGAGETQYF